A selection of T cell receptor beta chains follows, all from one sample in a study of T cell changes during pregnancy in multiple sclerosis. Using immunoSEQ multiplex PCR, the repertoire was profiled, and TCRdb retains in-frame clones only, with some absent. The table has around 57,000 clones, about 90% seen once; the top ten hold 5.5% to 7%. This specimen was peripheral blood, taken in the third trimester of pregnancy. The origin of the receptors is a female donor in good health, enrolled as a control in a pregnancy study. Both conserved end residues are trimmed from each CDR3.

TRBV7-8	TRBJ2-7	ASSPIAGGVSYEQY
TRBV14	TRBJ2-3	ASSQTGGWADTQY
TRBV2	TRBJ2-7	ASSPRTRGYKQY
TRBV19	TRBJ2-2	ATRDTNTGELF
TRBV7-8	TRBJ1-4	ASSLARGREKLF
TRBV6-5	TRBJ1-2	ASRNLGVSYGYT
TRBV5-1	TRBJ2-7	ASSGGGGSRSYEQY
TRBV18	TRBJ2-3	ASSPLPASGGPDTQY
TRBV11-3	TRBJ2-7	ASSPSTSGAYEQY
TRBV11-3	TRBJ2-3	ASRLGAGGRADTQY
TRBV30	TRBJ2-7	AWSIILGAEQY
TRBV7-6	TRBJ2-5	ASSILSGAGGTQY
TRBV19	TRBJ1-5	ASEFGGSYGNQPQH
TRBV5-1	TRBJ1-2	ASGKQGGIANYGYT
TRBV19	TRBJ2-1	ASSIDHGTSGSKQF
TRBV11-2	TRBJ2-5	ASSPTETQY
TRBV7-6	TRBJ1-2	ASSSQGARNGYT
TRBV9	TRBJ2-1	ASSVGAAYNEQF
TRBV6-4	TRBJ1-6	ASSEARGISPLH
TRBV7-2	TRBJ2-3	ASSPWTSFSTDTQY
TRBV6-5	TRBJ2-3	ASSYRGGSDTQY
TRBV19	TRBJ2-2	ASSQAGVPGELF
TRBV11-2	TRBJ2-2	ASRNTGGTGELF
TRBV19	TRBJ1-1	ASSLQGAEGTEAF